The clone carrying this TCR beta chain was seen repeatedly, ten times or more. The DNA is omitted, as the CDR3 cannot be located on it reliably, and the CDR3 follows TCRdb's listing. This specimen comes from a study of blood T cell repertoires in COVID-19. Libraries were prepared by immunoSEQ multiplex PCR; TCRdb keeps only in-frame clonotypes and omits some of them. The sample holds some 200,000 clones, over 75% seen once. The CDR3 is 11 amino acids in total, end residues counted. The sample comprised peripheral blood. The TCR sequence derives from a man in his forties or fifties with COVID-19, enrolled during active disease. The genes are TRBV12-3 or TRBV12-4 and TRBJ2-1; TRBD2, as called in the table, went unchecked against the DNA. CDR3 region: CASSSSFEQFF.